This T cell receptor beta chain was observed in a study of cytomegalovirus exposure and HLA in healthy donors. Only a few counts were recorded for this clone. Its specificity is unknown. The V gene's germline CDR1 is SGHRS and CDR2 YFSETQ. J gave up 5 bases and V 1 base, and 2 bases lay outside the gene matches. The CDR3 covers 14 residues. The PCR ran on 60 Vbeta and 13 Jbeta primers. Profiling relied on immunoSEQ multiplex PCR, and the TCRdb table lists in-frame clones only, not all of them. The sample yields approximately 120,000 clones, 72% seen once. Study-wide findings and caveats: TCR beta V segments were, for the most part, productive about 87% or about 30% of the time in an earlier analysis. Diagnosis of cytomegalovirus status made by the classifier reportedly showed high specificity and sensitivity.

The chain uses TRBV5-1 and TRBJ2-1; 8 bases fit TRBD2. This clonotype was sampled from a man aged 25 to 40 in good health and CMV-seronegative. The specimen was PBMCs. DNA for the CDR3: TGCGCCAGCAGCTTGAAGCGGGAGAACAATGAGCAGTTCTTC. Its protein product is CASSLKRENNEQFF.